The rows below give T cell receptor beta chains drawn from one sample of a study of blood T cell repertoires in COVID-19. Clones were sequenced by immunoSEQ multiplex PCR, and TCRdb holds only the in-frame ones, with some missing. Altogether 150,000 to 170,000 clones are present, about 79% being singletons, with the ten largest covering over 25%. The sequenced sample was peripheral blood. The receptors come from a woman aged 60-75 years with acute or convalescent COVID-19. Each CDR3 is given with its conserved first and last residue. Fields, in order: J gene, V gene, clone size, D gene, CDR3 protein, CDR3 DNA. The D gene is left open where the match is weak. Size tells how often a clone was seen (once, few, many) or the class of an expanded clone, and some rows leave it out.

J gene: TRBJ2-4; V gene: TRBV19; clone size: NA; D gene: TRBD2; CDR3 protein: CASSMIRTSCF; CDR3 DNA: TGTGCCAGTAGTATGATCAGGACTAGCTGCTTC
J gene: TRBJ2-1; V gene: TRBV18; clone size: NA; D gene: TRBD2; CDR3 protein: CASSPRLAGATYNEQFF; CDR3 DNA: TGTGCCAGCTCACCGCGACTAGCGGGGGCGACCTACAATGAGCAGTTCTTC
J gene: TRBJ1-6; V gene: TRBV14; clone size: NA; D gene: NA; CDR3 protein: CASSRGGSYNSPLHF; CDR3 DNA: TGTGCCAGCAGCCGAGGAGGCTCCTATAATTCACCCCTCCACTTT
J gene: TRBJ1-2; V gene: TRBV10-3; clone size: once; D gene: TRBD1; CDR3 protein: CAIRWDREEYGYTF; CDR3 DNA: TGTGCCATCAGATGGGACAGGGAGGAATATGGCTACACCTTC
J gene: TRBJ2-2; V gene: TRBV9; clone size: NA; D gene: TRBD1; CDR3 protein: CASSGRDRGTGELFF; CDR3 DNA: TGTGCCAGCAGCGGCCGGGACAGGGGAACCGGGGAGCTGTTTTTT
J gene: TRBJ1-5; V gene: TRBV11-2; clone size: NA; D gene: NA; CDR3 protein: CASSTFNQPQHF; CDR3 DNA: TGTGCCAGCAGCACATTCAATCAGCCCCAGCATTTT
J gene: TRBJ1-4; V gene: TRBV3-1/TRBV3-2; clone size: NA; D gene: NA; CDR3 protein: CASSQPTTNEKLFF; CDR3 DNA: TGTGCCAGCAGCCAACCAACAACTAATGAAAAACTGTTTTTT
J gene: TRBJ1-1; V gene: TRBV18; clone size: NA; D gene: NA; CDR3 protein: CASSKLGENTEAFF; CDR3 DNA: TGTGCCAGCTCAAAGTTGGGAGAGAACACTGAAGCTTTCTTT
J gene: TRBJ2-7; V gene: TRBV7-2; clone size: NA; D gene: TRBD2; CDR3 protein: CASSPRLAGGREQYF; CDR3 DNA: TGTGCCAGCAGCCCGCGACTAGCGGGGGGGCGCGAGCAGTACTTC
J gene: TRBJ2-3; V gene: TRBV15; clone size: many; D gene: TRBD2; CDR3 protein: CATSRGSGGAIDTQYF; CDR3 DNA: TGTGCCACCAGCAGAGGGAGCGGGGGGGCAATAGATACGCAGTATTTT
J gene: TRBJ1-1; V gene: TRBV2; clone size: NA; D gene: TRBD1; CDR3 protein: CASRGTGSSTEAFF; CDR3 DNA: TGTGCCAGCAGGGGGACAGGGTCCAGCACTGAAGCTTTCTTT
J gene: TRBJ2-1; V gene: TRBV7-9; clone size: NA; D gene: TRBD1; CDR3 protein: CASSPVTGSNEQFF; CDR3 DNA: TGTGCCAGCAGCCCCGTGACAGGGTCCAATGAGCAGTTCTTC
J gene: TRBJ1-6; V gene: TRBV9; clone size: NA; D gene: TRBD1; CDR3 protein: CASSIDRDWGSPLHF; CDR3 DNA: TGTGCCAGCAGCATCGACAGGGACTGGGGTTCACCCCTCCACTTT
J gene: TRBJ1-1; V gene: TRBV10-3; clone size: NA; D gene: NA; CDR3 protein: CAISESTGRGTEAFF; CDR3 DNA: TGTGCCATCAGTGAATCGACGGGGCGGGGGACTGAAGCTTTCTTT
J gene: TRBJ2-3; V gene: TRBV27; clone size: NA; D gene: TRBD2; CDR3 protein: CASSLRTSGGAIVDTQYF; CDR3 DNA: TGTGCCAGCAGTTTGAGGACTAGCGGGGGGGCTATAGTAGATACGCAGTATTTT
J gene: TRBJ1-3; V gene: TRBV30; clone size: once; D gene: TRBD1; CDR3 protein: CAWSVIGRGLGNTIYF; CDR3 DNA: TGTGCCTGGAGTGTAATTGGCAGGGGGCTAGGAAACACCATATATTTT
J gene: TRBJ2-3; V gene: TRBV19; clone size: NA; D gene: NA; CDR3 protein: CASSFVWRGAYDTQYF; CDR3 DNA: TGTGCCAGTAGTTTTGTGTGGAGGGGCGCCTATGATACGCAGTATTTT
J gene: TRBJ1-3; V gene: TRBV19; clone size: NA; D gene: TRBD1; CDR3 protein: CASRTGQGAGGNTIYF; CDR3 DNA: TGTGCCAGTAGGACCGGACAGGGGGCAGGTGGAAACACCATATATTTT
J gene: TRBJ1-5; V gene: TRBV7-2; clone size: once; D gene: TRBD1; CDR3 protein: CASSRTGGSYQPQHF; CDR3 DNA: TGTGCCAGCAGCCGCACAGGGGGCAGTTATCAGCCCCAGCATTTT
J gene: TRBJ1-2; V gene: TRBV19; clone size: NA; D gene: TRBD1; CDR3 protein: CASKPGTAPNYGYTF; CDR3 DNA: TGTGCCAGTAAACCCGGGACAGCTCCTAACTATGGCTACACCTTC
J gene: TRBJ1-3; V gene: TRBV6-1; clone size: NA; D gene: TRBD1; CDR3 protein: CASRGQSSGNTIYF; CDR3 DNA: TGTGCCAGCAGGGGACAGAGCTCTGGAAACACCATATATTTT
J gene: TRBJ1-2; V gene: TRBV6-5; clone size: few; D gene: NA; CDR3 protein: CASRGQGRDFGYTF; CDR3 DNA: TGTGCCAGCAGAGGTCAAGGTCGGGACTTTGGCTACACCTTC
J gene: TRBJ1-5; V gene: TRBV19; clone size: NA; D gene: TRBD1; CDR3 protein: CASSFTYSTGISNQPQHF; CDR3 DNA: TGTGCCAGTAGTTTCACCTATTCGACAGGGATTAGCAATCAGCCCCAGCATTTT
J gene: TRBJ1-1; V gene: TRBV6-1; clone size: NA; D gene: NA; CDR3 protein: CASSEAQGVEAFF; CDR3 DNA: TGTGCCAGCAGTGAAGCCCAGGGTGTTGAAGCTTTCTTT
J gene: TRBJ1-4; V gene: TRBV5-5; clone size: few; D gene: NA; CDR3 protein: CASSLGLPATNEKLFF; CDR3 DNA: TGTGCCAGCAGTCTGGGGCTACCAGCAACTAATGAAAAACTGTTTTTT
J gene: TRBJ2-1; V gene: TRBV6-5; clone size: NA; D gene: TRBD1; CDR3 protein: CASSQTGTGAYEQFF; CDR3 DNA: TGTGCCAGCAGTCAAACCGGGACAGGGGCTTACGAGCAGTTCTTC
J gene: TRBJ2-2; V gene: TRBV7-6; clone size: NA; D gene: NA; CDR3 protein: CASSSPMGAFGELFF; CDR3 DNA: TGTGCCAGCAGCTCCCCCATGGGGGCCTTCGGGGAGCTGTTTTTT
J gene: TRBJ2-7; V gene: TRBV15; clone size: NA; D gene: NA; CDR3 protein: CATSRGFQGYEQYF; CDR3 DNA: TGTGCCACCAGCAGAGGTTTCCAGGGCTACGAGCAGTACTTC
J gene: TRBJ1-2; V gene: TRBV5-1; clone size: NA; D gene: TRBD1; CDR3 protein: CASSLAGQGIYGYTF; CDR3 DNA: TGCGCCAGCAGCTTGGCCGGACAGGGGATCTATGGCTACACCTTC